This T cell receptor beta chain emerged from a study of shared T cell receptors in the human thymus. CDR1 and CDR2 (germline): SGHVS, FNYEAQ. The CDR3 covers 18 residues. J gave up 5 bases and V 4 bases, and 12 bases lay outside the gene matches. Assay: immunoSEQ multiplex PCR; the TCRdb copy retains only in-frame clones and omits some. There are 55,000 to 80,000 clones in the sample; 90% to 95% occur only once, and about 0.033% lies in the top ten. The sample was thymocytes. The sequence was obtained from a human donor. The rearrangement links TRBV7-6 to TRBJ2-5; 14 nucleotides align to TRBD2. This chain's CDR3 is CASSSSLRLAGGRETQYF. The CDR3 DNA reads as TGTGCCAGCAGCTCAAGCCTCCGACTAGCGGGGGGGAGGGAGACCCAGTACTTC.